This T cell receptor (beta chain) was documented in a study of post-analysis software for immune sequencing data. Study-wide results and limits: Among multiple sclerosis patients, normalized Chao1 diversity was significantly below that of controls. Patients had higher frequencies than controls of five TRBV segments, including TRBV5-6, TRBV5-1 and TRBV20-1.

Unique molecular identifiers tagged the TCR beta cDNA libraries. Starting from approximately 1 to 10 million T cells, the study yielded approximately 500,000 cDNA molecules. TCRdb reprocessed the PCR reads with MiXCR, giving one entry per CDR3 protein. In the table there are about 380,000 distinct CDR3 sequences, roughly 38% of which are singletons. The junction had 7 bases not matched to a gene; V was cut back by 1 base and J by 5 bases. Per germline, CDR1 SGHDT and CDR2 YYEEEE. The CDR3 is 15 residues long. This clonotype was picked up a small number of times. Its cognate antigen is unknown. The sample taken for sequencing was blood. This TCR was recovered from a girl under 18 with multiple sclerosis. The chain couples TRBV5-6 to TRBJ2-5; TRBD1 matches at 8 bases. As DNA, the CDR3 is TGTGCCAGCAGCTTGCGGCAGGGGGCGGCCGAGACCCAGTACTTC. Protein: CASSLRQGAAETQYF.